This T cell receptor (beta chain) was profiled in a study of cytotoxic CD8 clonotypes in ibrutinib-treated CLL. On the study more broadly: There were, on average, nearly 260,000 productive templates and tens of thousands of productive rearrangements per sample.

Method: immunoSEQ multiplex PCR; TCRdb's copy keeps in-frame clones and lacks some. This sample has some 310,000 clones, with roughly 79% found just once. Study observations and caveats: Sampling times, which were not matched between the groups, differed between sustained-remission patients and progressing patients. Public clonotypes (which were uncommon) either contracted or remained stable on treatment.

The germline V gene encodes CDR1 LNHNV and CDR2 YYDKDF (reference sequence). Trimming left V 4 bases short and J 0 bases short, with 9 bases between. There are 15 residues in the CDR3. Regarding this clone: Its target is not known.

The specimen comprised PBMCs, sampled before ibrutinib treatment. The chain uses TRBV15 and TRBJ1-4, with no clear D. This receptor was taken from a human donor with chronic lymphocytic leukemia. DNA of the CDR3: TGTGCCACCAGCACAAGACTGACAACTAATGAAAAACTGTTTTTT. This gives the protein CATSTRLTTNEKLFF.